A selection of T cell receptor beta chains follows, all from one sample in a study of control samples from healthy donors and cancer patients. Sequencing used immunoSEQ multiplex PCR; TCRdb keeps in-frame clones, though not all of them. This sample has around 100,000 clones, with 87% found just once. Material for sequencing was blood. These receptors came from a woman between 45 and 60 years old in good health. Both conserved end residues are part of each CDR3. A D gene is named only where the DNA matches it firmly. Clone size, where shown, is once, few, many, or a class for clones that have expanded.

len: 14; j_gene: TRBJ2-4; v_gene: TRBV19; abundance: .; d_gene: TRBD1; CDR3aa: CASSIDVTGLIQYF; CDR3nt: TGTGCCAGTAGTATTGATGTGACAGGGTTAATTCAGTACTTC
len: 12; j_gene: TRBJ1-2; v_gene: TRBV12-3/TRBV12-4; abundance: .; d_gene: .; CDR3aa: CASSFAGAGYTF; CDR3nt: TGTGCCAGCAGTTTTGCAGGGGCTGGCTACACCTTC
len: 16; j_gene: TRBJ2-1; v_gene: TRBV2; abundance: .; d_gene: .; CDR3aa: CASKINVRLARSEQFF; CDR3nt: TGTGCCAGCAAAATCAACGTCAGACTCGCTCGGAGTGAGCAGTTCTTC
len: 12; j_gene: TRBJ2-3; v_gene: TRBV7-3; abundance: .; d_gene: .; CDR3aa: CASSFSTDTQYF; CDR3nt: TGTGCCAGCAGCTTCAGCACAGATACGCAGTATTTT
len: 15; j_gene: TRBJ2-3; v_gene: TRBV19; abundance: .; d_gene: .; CDR3aa: CASRKGGSGADTQYF; CDR3nt: TGTGCCAGTAGAAAGGGCGGTAGCGGCGCGGATACGCAGTATTTT
len: 12; j_gene: TRBJ2-2; v_gene: TRBV7-3; abundance: .; d_gene: .; CDR3aa: CASSLLGGELFF; CDR3nt: TGTGCCAGCAGCTTACTGGGGGGGGAGCTGTTTTTT
len: 11; j_gene: TRBJ2-3; v_gene: TRBV7-9; abundance: .; d_gene: .; CDR3aa: CASSYRDTQYF; CDR3nt: TGTGCCAGCAGCTACCGAGATACGCAGTATTTT
len: 15; j_gene: TRBJ1-5; v_gene: TRBV2; abundance: .; d_gene: .; CDR3aa: CASSSDSHSNQPQHF; CDR3nt: TGTGCCAGCAGTTCGGACAGTCATAGCAATCAGCCCCAGCATTTT
len: 15; j_gene: TRBJ2-5; v_gene: TRBV5-6; abundance: .; d_gene: .; CDR3aa: CASSLTSYLGETQYF; CDR3nt: TGTGCCAGCAGCTTGACTAGCTACCTGGGGGAGACCCAGTACTTC
len: 16; j_gene: TRBJ2-2; v_gene: TRBV6-5; abundance: .; d_gene: .; CDR3aa: CASSYWDKGGNGELFF; CDR3nt: TGTGCCAGCAGTTACTGGGACAAGGGAGGTAACGGGGAGCTGTTTTTT
len: 13; j_gene: TRBJ1-3; v_gene: TRBV2; abundance: few; d_gene: .; CDR3aa: CARRGSSGNTIYF; CDR3nt: TGTGCCAGGAGGGGTTCCTCTGGAAACACCATATATTTT
len: 15; j_gene: TRBJ1-5; v_gene: TRBV30; abundance: .; d_gene: .; CDR3aa: CAWSRGQLAGQPQHF; CDR3nt: TGTGCCTGGAGTAGAGGACAGCTGGCGGGTCAGCCCCAGCATTTT
len: 16; j_gene: TRBJ1-6; v_gene: TRBV7-9; abundance: .; d_gene: .; CDR3aa: CASSRDGPVYNSPLHF; CDR3nt: TGTGCCAGCAGCCGGGACGGACCAGTTTATAATTCACCCCTCCACTTT
len: 14; j_gene: TRBJ1-6; v_gene: TRBV30; abundance: .; d_gene: .; CDR3aa: CAWSVGQPRAPLHF; CDR3nt: TGTGCCTGGAGTGTTGGCCAACCAAGAGCACCCCTCCACTTT
len: 16; j_gene: TRBJ1-1; v_gene: TRBV5-1; abundance: .; d_gene: .; CDR3aa: CASSPEPKPANTEAFF; CDR3nt: TGCGCCAGCAGCCCCGAACCGAAACCAGCGAACACTGAAGCTTTCTTT
len: 13; j_gene: TRBJ2-3; v_gene: TRBV21-1; abundance: .; d_gene: .; CDR3aa: CASSHPPPDTQYF; CDR3nt: TGTGCCAGCAGCCACCCTCCCCCGGATACGCAGTATTTT
len: 13; j_gene: TRBJ1-2; v_gene: TRBV6-5; abundance: .; d_gene: .; CDR3aa: CASSSNRVGGYTF; CDR3nt: TGTGCCAGCAGTTCCAACAGGGTAGGCGGCTACACCTTC
len: 17; j_gene: TRBJ1-2; v_gene: TRBV7-8; abundance: once; d_gene: TRBD1; CDR3aa: CASSLGNRDRGLYGYTF; CDR3nt: TGTGCCAGCAGCTTAGGGAACCGGGACAGGGGGCTTTATGGCTACACCTTC
len: 11; j_gene: TRBJ2-3; v_gene: TRBV5-5; abundance: once; d_gene: .; CDR3aa: CASSLGDTQYF; CDR3nt: TGTGCCAGCAGCTTGGGCGATACGCAGTATTTT
len: 11; j_gene: TRBJ1-1; v_gene: TRBV6-6; abundance: .; d_gene: .; CDR3aa: CASIRNTEAFF; CDR3nt: TGTGCCAGCATCAGGAACACCGAAGCTTTCTTT
len: 15; j_gene: TRBJ1-1; v_gene: TRBV5-1; abundance: .; d_gene: .; CDR3aa: CASSLGPNMNTEAFF; CDR3nt: TGCGCCAGCAGCTTGGGACCGAATATGAACACTGAAGCTTTCTTT
len: 15; j_gene: TRBJ1-1; v_gene: TRBV30; abundance: .; d_gene: .; CDR3aa: CAWSYNRAGRAEAFF; CDR3nt: TGTGCCTGGAGCTACAACAGGGCGGGTCGTGCTGAAGCTTTCTTT
len: 15; j_gene: TRBJ2-1; v_gene: TRBV10-2; abundance: .; d_gene: .; CDR3aa: CASSEHLSSYNEQFF; CDR3nt: TGCGCCAGCAGTGAGCACTTGAGCTCCTACAATGAGCAGTTCTTC
len: 16; j_gene: TRBJ2-2; v_gene: TRBV18; abundance: .; d_gene: TRBD1; CDR3aa: CASSPRGQANTGELFF; CDR3nt: TGTGCCAGCTCACCACGCGGACAGGCGAACACCGGGGAGCTGTTTTTT
len: 14; j_gene: TRBJ1-3; v_gene: TRBV7-2; abundance: .; d_gene: .; CDR3aa: CASSFHGSGNTIYF; CDR3nt: TGTGCCAGCAGCTTCCATGGCTCTGGAAACACCATATATTTT